This T cell receptor (beta chain) was sequenced in a study of patients and donors after allogeneic stem cell transplantation. There are many counts of this clonotype. Each CDR3 protein is one row after TCRdb ran MiXCR on the RT-PCR reads. The data contain about a million distinct CDR3 sequences, 18% of them singletons. The CDR3 consists of 15 residues. Per germline, CDR1 SGHDT and CDR2 YYEEEE. V shed 2 bases and J shed 0 bases, with 12 bases lying between them. The chain uses TRBV5-6 and TRBJ2-7, with D possibly TRBD2 on 5 matching bases. This TCR was recovered from a human donor who was either an allogeneic HSCT recipient or a stem cell or donor lymphocyte infusion donor (not recorded which). It is not recorded whose cells these are; they may come from a transplant donor. Sequenced material: blood, either unsorted or a sorted T cell fraction (not recorded which). In nucleotides, the CDR3 is TGTGCCAGCAGCTTTCGCGGACTCTCCTCCTACGAGCAGTACTTC. It is translated as CASSFRGLSSYEQYF.